These 20 T cell receptor beta chains were all obtained from the same sample, sequenced in a study of regulatory T cells in long-lasting Graves disease. Assembly of TCR beta libraries relied on iRepertoire HTBI primers together with Arm-PCR of CDR3 regions. TCRdb redid the calling of the multiplex PCR reads with MiXCR, one entry per CDR3 protein. The data contain 400,000 to 500,000 distinct CDR3 sequences, around 13% of them singletons. Time point of the sample: newly diagnosed GD, antithyroid drugs for less than 3 months. PBMC-extracted RNA yielded the TCR library. This same sample was also taken into another study, of T cells in Graves' hyperthyroidism and ophthalmopathy.

Specimen: peripheral blood mononuclear cells (PBMCs), collected at new diagnosis, from a patient treated with antithyroid drugs. All receptors come from a woman aged 45-65 years with Graves disease.

This clonotype occurred many times. This sequence joins TRBV24-1 and TRBJ2-1; the D gene is possibly TRBD2 (5 bases). Germline V lookup: CDR1 KGHDR, CDR2 SFDVKD. V was trimmed by 4 bases and J by 10 bases, leaving 22 bases between them. The CDR3 runs 16 residues. The DNA of the CDR3 is TGTGCCACCAGTGAGTCCCGGGAACCCCCCAACACGGAGCAGTTCTTC. Amino acids: CATSESREPPNTEQFF.

This clonotype has just a few counts. The chain joins TRBV5-4 to TRBJ1-2; D call uncertain. Germline V lookup: CDR1 SGHNT, CDR2 YYREEE (reference sequence). The CDR3 covers 17 residues. Trimming removed 6 bases from V and 5 bases from J, with 26 bases in between. CDR3 nucleotides: TGTGCCAGCACCCCAGGTCGGTTGGGTTCGGGGAGATATGGCTACACCTTC. This gives the protein CASTPGRLGSGRYGYTF.

This clonotype was recorded many times. The chain joins TRBV28 to TRBJ1-2, with TRBD1 matching 9 bases. Trimming took 5 bases from V and 4 from J; bases not matched to a gene: 11. There are 16 residues in the CDR3. The germline V gene has CDR1 MDHEN and CDR2 SYDVKM. CDR3 amino acids: CASSQGDRVRGYGYTF. The CDR3 DNA follows: TGTGCCAGCAGTCAAGGGGACAGGGTTAGAGGCTATGGCTACACCTTC.

This clonotype has a count of ten or more. CDR3 loop: CASRNGHNYGYTF. CDR3 coding DNA: TGTGCCAGCAGAAACGGACATAACTATGGCTACACCTTC. The chain has TRBV2 and TRBJ1-2; D is possibly TRBD1 (5 bases). CDR1 is SNHLY and CDR2 is FYNNEI in the germline V gene. V shed 6 bases and J shed 1 base, with 9 bases lying between them. This CDR3 spans 13 amino acids.

This clonotype was found many times. The J gene is TRBJ2-7, the V gene TRBV27; D is uncertain. The CDR3 is made up of 13 amino acids. The germline CDR1 and CDR2 sequences are MNHEY and SMNVEV (reference sequence). V lost 3 bases, J lost 2 bases, and 8 bases lay in between. CDR3 sequence: CASSFSDTYEQYF. In nucleotides, the CDR3 is TGTGCCAGCAGTTTCTCAGATACCTACGAGCAGTACTTC.

The rearrangement joins TRBV4-1 to TRBJ1-2; D is uncertain. The germline CDR1 and CDR2 sequences are MGHRA and YSYEKL. The CDR3 runs to 15 residues. Trimming left V 1 base short and J 0 bases short, with 9 bases between. Here the CDR3 DNA reads TGCGCCAGCAGCCAAGTTTCAGCCTCTAACTATGGCTACACCTTC. It specifies CASSQVSASNYGYTF.

The table lists this clonotype with many counts. The chain joins TRBV9 to TRBJ2-1, with 8 bases fitting TRBD1. Germline V lookup: CDR1 SGDLS, CDR2 YYNGEE. J gave up 6 bases and V 0 bases, and 5 bases lay outside the gene matches. The CDR3 has 15 amino acids. Written as DNA, the CDR3 is TGTGCCAGCAGCGTAGAGGGCAGGGGGCCCAATGAGCAGTTCTTC. This translates into CASSVEGRGPNEQFF.

This clonotype was observed at least ten times. This chain uses TRBV3-1 with TRBJ1-1, with a tentative D call TRBD1 (5 bases). The CDR3 has 15 amino acids. Germline V gene data show CDR1 as LGHDT and CDR2 as YNNKEL (reference sequence). Trimming took 7 bases from V and 3 from J, leaving 18 bases between them. The CDR3 nucleotides read TGTGCCAGCACCGGAAATGGCTTGGGGGACACTGAAGCTTTCTTT. Its protein product is CASTGNGLGDTEAFF.

This clonotype has ten or more counts. The rearrangement links TRBV6-1 to TRBJ1-5; D not resolved. V gave up 6 bases and J gave up 6 bases, with 18 bases separating them. Germline lookup yields CDR1 MNHNS and CDR2 SASEGT. The CDR3 loop spans 15 amino acids. The CDR3 DNA reads TGTGCCAGCAGCGTGACACAACAATCAGGTCAGCCCCAGCATTTT. The encoded protein is CASSVTQQSGQPQHF.

This clonotype was seen ten or more times. The V and J genes are TRBV24-1 and TRBJ2-7; D is unclear. Germline V gives CDR1 KGHDR, CDR2 SFDVKD. The V and J ends lost 4 bases and 3 bases respectively, with 3 bases between them. The CDR3 spans 11 residues. Here the CDR3 DNA reads TGTGCCACCAGTGACAACTACGAGCAGTACTTC. Translation gives CATSDNYEQYF.

For this clonotype: The junction departs from germline at one end; a sequencing error may be responsible. V gene TRBV4-2 combines with J gene TRBJ2-7; the D gene is possibly TRBD2 (6 bases). The V gene's germline CDR1 is LGHNA and CDR2 YNFKEQ. The CDR3 consists of 14 residues. The CDR3 DNA follows: TGTGCCGGCAGCCAGGCGGGATTAATATACGAGCAGTACTTC. Translating it yields CAGSQAGLIYEQYF.

The chain joins TRBV28 to TRBJ1-5; 7 bases are shared with TRBD1. Germline CDR1 is MDHEN and CDR2 is SYDVKM. The CDR3 covers 13 residues. J was trimmed by 9 bases and V by 4 bases; bases with no gene match: 6. The CDR3 is CASSSQGRWPQHF. CDR3 sequence (DNA): TGTGCCAGCAGTTCACAGGGGAGGTGGCCCCAGCATTTT.

V is TRBV11-2 and J is TRBJ2-3; D is unresolved. The V end was cut by 6 bases, the J end by 3 bases, with 13 bases between. Germline V gene lookup returns CDR1 SGHAT and CDR2 FQNNGV. The length of the CDR3 is 14 residues. In nucleotides, the CDR3 is TGTGCCAGCAGTTATATATTGGGGACAGATACGCAGTATTTT. Protein sequence: CASSYILGTDTQYF.

J is TRBJ1-2 and V is TRBV25-1; D may be TRBD1 (6 bases). Germline V gene sequence: CDR1 MGHDK, CDR2 SYGVNS. Trimming removed 1 base at V and 3 bases at J, with 9 bases between. CDR3 length equals 14 residues. The CDR3 DNA sequence: TGTGCCAGCAGTGAATCCCCAGGGGACTATGGCTACACCTTC. Its translation is CASSESPGDYGYTF.

V is TRBV5-1 and J is TRBJ2-7; the match to TRBD1 covers 11 bases. The V segment lost 3 bases and the J segment 5 bases; nucleotides outside the gene matches: 4. There are 14 residues in the CDR3. Looked up from germline, CDR1 is SGHRS and CDR2 is YFSETQ. The CDR3: CASSWGQGGDEQYF. The CDR3 bases are TGCGCCAGCAGCTGGGGACAGGGGGGGGACGAGCAGTACTTC.

Here the CDR3 reads CAWSRGRAFYNEQFF. CDR3 DNA sequence: TGTGCCTGGAGTCGGGGGAGAGCGTTCTACAATGAGCAGTTCTTC. V gene TRBV30 combines with J gene TRBJ2-7; tentative D call: TRBD2 (6 bases). Gene TRBJ2-1 matches the end of the DNA better, so the J call may be wrong. CDR3 length: 15 amino acids. The germline V gene encodes CDR1 GTSNPN and CDR2 SVGIG (reference sequence).

The rearrangement uses TRBV5-6 and TRBJ2-7; tentative D call: TRBD1 (6 bases). The V and J ends lost 0 bases and 6 bases respectively, with 13 bases between them. The V gene's germline CDR1 is SGHDT and CDR2 YYEEEE. The CDR3 is made up of 14 amino acids. CDR3 DNA sequence: TGTGCCAGCAGCTTGGTGGTGTCAGGGGCCGAGCAGTACTTC. Its protein is CASSLVVSGAEQYF. The entire variable domain, with the rest obtained from reference TRBV5-6 and TRBJ2-7, is as follows: DAGVTQSPTHLIKTRGQQVTLRCSPKSGHDTVSWYQQALGQGPQFIFQYYEEEERQRGNFPDRFSGHQFPNYSSELNVNALLLGDSALYLCASSLVVSGAEQYFGPGTRLTVT.

This clonotype was observed many times. The V call is TRBV28, the J call TRBJ2-1; TRBD2 aligns across 12 bases. The V and J ends lost 6 bases and 4 bases, in that order; junction bases with no gene match: 4. There are 15 residues in the CDR3. CDR1 is MDHEN, CDR2 SYDVKM, per germline. Here the CDR3 reads CASRLAGGTYNEQFF. CDR3 nucleotide sequence: TGTGCCAGCAGGCTAGCGGGAGGGACATACAATGAGCAGTTCTTC.

In its sample, this clonotype was seen many times. This chain connects TRBV7-9 to TRBJ1-1; D may be TRBD1 (5 bases). Per germline, CDR1 SEHNR and CDR2 FQNEAQ (reference sequence). The CDR3 contains 13 residues. The V end lost 4 bases, the J end lost 1 base, and 7 bases lay between the germline ends. The CDR3 sequence: CASSSTENTEAFF. Here the CDR3 DNA reads TGTGCCAGCAGCTCGACAGAGAACACTGAAGCTTTCTTT.

This clonotype was picked up many times. The chain carries TRBV12-3 or TRBV12-4 and TRBJ1-2; D possibly corresponds to TRBD1 (5 bases). The CDR3 covers 16 residues. Trimming removed 0 bases from V and 0 bases from J, with 11 bases in between. Written as DNA, the CDR3 is TGTGCCAGCAGTTTAGCGCTTCAGGGAACTAACTATGGCTACACCTTC. It codes for CASSLALQGTNYGYTF.